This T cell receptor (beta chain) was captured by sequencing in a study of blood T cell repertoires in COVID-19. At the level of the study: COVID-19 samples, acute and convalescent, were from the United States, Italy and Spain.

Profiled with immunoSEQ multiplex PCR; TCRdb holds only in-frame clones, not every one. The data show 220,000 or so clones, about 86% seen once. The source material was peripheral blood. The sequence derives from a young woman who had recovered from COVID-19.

The CDR3 nucleotides read TGTGCCACCAGTTCGGGGGAGGGGCCCTACGAGCAGTACTTC. Its translation: CATSSGEGPYEQYF. The chain recombines TRBV24-1 with TRBJ2-7; 7 positions agree with TRBD2. Germline CDR1 KGHDR, CDR2 SFDVKD. After removal of 6 bases from V and 2 bases from J, the junction contained 6 bases not matched to a gene. The CDR3 runs to 14 residues.